These 26 T cell receptor beta chains came from one sample sequenced in a study of monozygotic twins with inflammatory bowel disease. Each CDR3 protein gets one entry in TCRdb, which reprocessed the 5' RACE reads and gives no DNA. Recorded here are around 220,000 distinct CDR3 sequences; the top ten clones represent approximately 7.7%. The sample taken for sequencing was blood. These receptor sequences come from a human donor with ulcerative colitis or Crohn's disease, or a healthy co-twin of an affected twin (not recorded which).

CDR3 in amino acids: CASSSQTGTSGYEQYF. The V call is TRBV5-1, the J call TRBJ2-7; TCRdb lists TRBD2, though no DNA is available to test this call. The CDR3 totals 16 residues. Germline V gene data show CDR1 as SGHRS and CDR2 as YFSETQ.

V gene TRBV28 combines with J gene TRBJ1-5; TCRdb indicates TRBD1, and absent DNA this call remains unverified. Germline CDR1 MDHEN, CDR2 SYDVKM. This CDR3 is built from 14 residues. The CDR3 here is CAIVGQGEGQPQHF.

The chain carries TRBV7-2 and TRBJ2-7; TCRdb reports TRBD1, a call that lacks DNA to check it against. Germline lookup yields CDR1 SGHTA and CDR2 FQGNSA. This CDR3 comprises 16 residues. The CDR3 protein is CASSPQDRGQTDEQYF. Complete variable domain (other parts from reference TRBV7-2 and TRBJ2-7): GAGVSQSPSNKVTEKGKDVELRCDPISGHTALYWYRQSLGQGLEFLIYFQGNSAPDKSGLPSDRFSAERTGGSVSTLTIQRTQQEDSAVYLCASSPQDRGQTDEQYFGPGTRLTVT.

V and J are TRBV5-1 and TRBJ2-3; TCRdb indicates TRBD1, and absent DNA this call remains unverified. Germline V gives CDR1 SGHRS, CDR2 YFSETQ. This CDR3 comprises 14 residues. This chain's CDR3 is CASRTWGSTDTQYF. The full variable domain, completed using reference TRBV5-1 and TRBJ2-3, is KAGVTQTPRYLIKTRGQQVTLSCSPISGHRSVSWYQQTPGQGLQFLFEYFSETQRNKGNFPGRFSGRQFSNSRSEMNVSTLELGDSALYLCASRTWGSTDTQYFGPGTRLTVL.

V is TRBV7-9 and J is TRBJ2-2. Germline CDR1 is SEHNR and CDR2 is FQNEAQ (reference sequence). There are 12 residues in the CDR3. The CDR3 sequence is CASSLDTGELFF.

This chain joins TRBV5-1 and TRBJ2-3. This CDR3 has 14 amino acids. Germline V lookup: CDR1 SGHRS, CDR2 YFSETQ. The CDR3 sequence: CASSLGWNTDTQYF.

The rearrangement joins TRBV30 to TRBJ1-5. This CDR3 spans 13 amino acids. Germline lookup yields CDR1 GTSNPN and CDR2 SVGIG (reference sequence). CDR3 loop: CAWNAGGNQPQHF.

The chain joins TRBV5-1 to TRBJ1-1; TCRdb outputs TRBD1, but without DNA this stays unchecked. The CDR3 is 19 amino acids. Germline V gene data show CDR1 as SGHRS and CDR2 as YFSETQ. CDR3 residues: CASSSPPRGRGEMNTEAFF. Full variable domain (missing parts from reference TRBV5-1 and TRBJ1-1): KAGVTQTPRYLIKTRGQQVTLSCSPISGHRSVSWYQQTPGQGLQFLFEYFSETQRNKGNFPGRFSGRQFSNSRSEMNVSTLELGDSALYLCASSSPPRGRGEMNTEAFFGQGTRLTVV.

The CDR3 is CASSLFSDSEFYGYTF. This chain joins TRBV12-3 or TRBV12-4 and TRBJ1-2; without DNA, the TCRdb call of TRBD1 cannot be checked. The CDR3 has 16 amino acids.

The chain employs TRBV7-2 and TRBJ1-2; the TCRdb call, TRBD1, lacks DNA for checking. CDR3 length: 14 residues. Germline V gene lookup returns CDR1 SGHTA and CDR2 FQGNSA. The CDR3 region is CASSQTRQGPGYTF.

The CDR3 loop reads CASSQPDRGAYTF. The chain couples TRBV3-1 to TRBJ1-2; TCRdb proposes TRBD1, but this gene call is untestable without DNA. This CDR3 comprises 13 residues. Germline V lookup: CDR1 LGHDT, CDR2 YNNKEL (reference sequence).

This rearrangement joins TRBV20-1 to TRBJ2-7. CDR1 is DFQATT, CDR2 SNEGSKA, per germline (reference sequence). The CDR3 extends over 15 amino acids. The CDR3 is CSAREGSCSSYEQYF.

The chain couples TRBV7-6 to TRBJ1-3; TCRdb's assignment of TRBD1 cannot be checked, as there is no DNA. CDR1 and CDR2 from the germline V gene are SGHVS and FNYEAQ. The CDR3 consists of 18 residues. This CDR3 reads CASSREGGGQRPGNTIYF.

The gene calls are TRBV12-5 and TRBJ1-1; TCRdb lists TRBD1, though no DNA is available to test this call. Germline V CDR1 and CDR2: LGHNT, FRNRAP. The CDR3 totals 16 residues. The CDR3 region is CASGSPPQGSNTEAFF.

The chain employs TRBV15 and TRBJ1-4. The CDR3 totals 15 residues. Germline-derived CDR1 and CDR2 are LNHNV and YYDKDF (reference sequence). The CDR3 is CATSRDGQFNEKLFF.

V and J are TRBV20-1 and TRBJ1-5; with no DNA, the TCRdb D assignment of TRBD1 cannot be verified. Germline CDR1 reads DFQATT; CDR2 reads SNEGSKA (reference sequence). The CDR3 sequence is 14 residues long. The chain's CDR3 is CSARTGQGLGPQHF.

The chain has TRBV15 and TRBJ1-5; absent DNA, TCRdb's TRBD1 call cannot be checked. The CDR3 length is 15 residues. The germline CDR1 and CDR2 sequences are LNHNV and YYDKDF (reference sequence). The CDR3 sequence is CATSRDGGGYQPQHF.

The rearrangement joins TRBV20-1 to TRBJ2-1; absent DNA, TCRdb's TRBD2 call cannot be checked. The CDR3 is 17 residues long. Germline-derived CDR1 and CDR2 are DFQATT and SNEGSKA (reference sequence). This chain's CDR3 is CSATRLAGGPYYNEQFF.

The V and J genes are TRBV20-1 and TRBJ2-6. From germline, CDR1 is DFQATT and CDR2 SNEGSKA (reference sequence). This CDR3 is built from 14 residues. The CDR3 reads CSALFPSGANVLTF.

The rearrangement uses TRBV10-3 and TRBJ2-5. The germline gives CDR1 ENHRY, CDR2 SYGVKD. The CDR3 loop spans 14 amino acids. This CDR3 is CAISVGRIEETQYF.

This rearrangement joins TRBV12-3 or TRBV12-4 to TRBJ1-2; the TRBD1 assignment by TCRdb is unverifiable without DNA. This CDR3 is built from 15 residues. The CDR3 region is CASSLRQGVNYGYTF.

This CDR3 reads CASSFVWASGANVLTF. The chain uses TRBV5-8 and TRBJ2-6. The germline gives CDR1 SGHTS, CDR2 YDEGEE. CDR3 length equals 16 residues.

V gene TRBV5-1 combines with J gene TRBJ1-1. CDR1 is SGHRS, CDR2 YFSETQ, per germline. This CDR3 contains 14 residues. CDR3 protein: CASSPVGGGTEAFF.

The chain is built from TRBV5-1 and TRBJ2-5; with no DNA, the TCRdb D assignment of TRBD1 cannot be verified. Germline V gives CDR1 SGHRS, CDR2 YFSETQ. The CDR3 contains 16 residues. The CDR3 region is CASSLEGGAVRETQYF.

The V call is TRBV7-9, the J call TRBJ2-7; the TCRdb D gene call, TRBD1, has no DNA to confirm it. The CDR3 has 14 residues. Looked up from germline, CDR1 is SEHNR and CDR2 is FQNEAQ (reference sequence). Here the CDR3 reads CASSFGQGVCEQYF.

The chain joins TRBV16 to TRBJ2-7; TCRdb designates TRBD1, a call that cannot be tested without DNA. The CDR3 extends over 13 amino acids. CDR1 is KGHSY, CDR2 FQNENV, per germline. The CDR3 sequence is CASTPGATYEQYF.